Below are 10 T cell receptor beta chains sequenced from a single sample in a study of CD8 T cells in Susac syndrome. When the RNA was reverse transcribed, random hexamers were used with an input of 0.5 to 1 ug. TCRdb ran MiXCR on the immunoSEQ multiplex PCR reads and lists one entry per CDR3 protein. The sample shows 95,000 to 150,000 distinct CDR3 sequences, over 90% of them seen only once. Material for sequencing was CD8+ T cells from PBMCs. The receptors were gathered from a human donor with Susac syndrome.

The chain combines TRBV30 with TRBJ2-3; 7 bases line up with TRBD2. The CDR3 covers 14 residues. Trimming removed 3 bases from V and 0 bases from J; junction bases left unmatched: 3. In germline, CDR1 is GTSNPN, CDR2 SVGIG (reference sequence). CDR3 nucleotide sequence: TGTGCCTGGAGAGTCGGGGGGAGCACAGATACGCAGTATTTT. Protein product: CAWRVGGSTDTQYF. Supplemented by reference TRBV30 and TRBJ2-3, the full variable domain reads SQTIHQWPATLVQPVGSPLSLECTVEGTSNPNLYWYRQAAGRGLQLLFYSVGIGQISSEVPQNLSASRPQDRQFILSSKKLLLSDSGFYLCAWRVGGSTDTQYFGPGTRLTVL.

The sample holds one count of this clonotype. This chain joins TRBV30 and TRBJ2-5; maybe TRBD2 (6 bases). The germline CDR1 and CDR2 sequences are GTSNPN and SVGIG (reference sequence). V gave up 5 bases and J gave up 5 bases, with 21 bases separating them. The CDR3 runs 15 residues. CDR3: CAWGEPGLDDETQYF. The CDR3 coding sequence is TGTGCCTGGGGGGAACCGGGACTTGACGATGAGACCCAGTACTTC.

This sequence joins TRBV24-1 and TRBJ2-2; a possible D gene is TRBD1 (5 bases). V lost 6 bases to trimming and J lost 0 bases, with 10 bases between them. CDR3 length: 15 residues. Per the germline V gene, CDR1 is KGHDR and CDR2 is SFDVKD. The CDR3 DNA reads TGTGCCACCAGTTCTCACAGGACGAACACCGGGGAGCTGTTTTTT. This translates into CATSSHRTNTGELFF.

The chain joins TRBV27 to TRBJ1-6; D remains unclear. V shed 5 bases and J shed 4 bases, with 15 bases lying between them. Germline V gives CDR1 MNHEY, CDR2 SMNVEV (reference sequence). CDR3 size: 16 residues. In DNA, the CDR3 is TGTGCCAGCAGTCAAGTGTCCGAAGTTTATAATTCACCCCTCCACTTT. It yields the protein CASSQVSEVYNSPLHF.

The CDR3 protein is CASSHRDTEAFF. The DNA for the CDR3 is TGCGCCAGCAGCCACCGGGATACTGAAGCTTTCTTT. The V and J genes are TRBV5-1 and TRBJ1-1, with D unclear. The CDR3 totals 12 residues. Between the trimmed V and J ends, which lost 4 bases and 5 bases, there was a span of 9 bases. The germline V gene has CDR1 SGHRS and CDR2 YFSETQ.

This clonotype appeared a few times. The J gene is TRBJ1-1, the V gene TRBV7-8, with D hard to call. CDR1 and CDR2 (germline): SGHVS, FQNEAQ. CDR3 size: 13 residues. Trimming shortened V by 2 bases and J by 5 bases, and 9 bases separated the two germline ends. The CDR3 sequence: CASSLRLGTEAFF. Here the CDR3 DNA reads TGTGCCAGCAGCTTACGCCTTGGGACTGAAGCTTTCTTT.

This clonotype occurred a few times. The V call is TRBV7-2, the J call TRBJ2-3; 11 nucleotides match TRBD2. Trimming took 4 bases from V and 5 from J; bases not matched to a gene: 8. This CDR3 has 16 residues. Germline V gene lookup returns CDR1 SGHTA and CDR2 FQGNSA. CDR3 region: CASSYVSGGALDTQYF. As DNA, the CDR3 is TGTGCCAGCAGCTACGTTAGCGGGGGGGCCTTAGATACGCAGTATTTT.

V is TRBV4-1 and J is TRBJ2-7; 7 positions match TRBD2. This CDR3 comprises 17 residues. V gave up 0 bases and J gave up 2 bases; unmatched junction bases: 10. CDR1 is MGHRA, CDR2 YSYEKL, per germline. The CDR3 DNA follows: TGCGCCAGCAGCCAAGAAGGACTAGTCCTCCCTACCTACGAGCAGTACTTC. Residues: CASSQEGLVLPTYEQYF.

V and J are TRBV5-1 and TRBJ2-1, with 9 nucleotides matching TRBD1. The CDR3 runs 14 residues. The trim removed 2 bases at V and 8 bases at J, leaving 5 bases unmatched. Germline-derived CDR1 and CDR2 are SGHRS and YFSETQ. CDR3 nucleotides: TGCGCCAGCAGCTTTTACGACAGGGGGGATGAGCAGTTCTTC. It specifies CASSFYDRGDEQFF.

The chain employs TRBV6-5 and TRBJ1-2; D may be TRBD1 (5 bases). Between the trimmed V and J ends, which lost 0 bases and 8 bases, there was a span of 16 bases. This CDR3 spans 15 amino acids. Looked up from germline, CDR1 is MNHEY and CDR2 is SVGAGI. The DNA of the CDR3 is TGTGCCAGCAGTTACTCGGCTCAGGGCGTTGGCGGCTACACCTTC. Residues: CASSYSAQGVGGYTF.